These T cell receptor beta chains were read from a single sample in a study of T cell responses to AZD1222 COVID-19 vaccine. Profiling relied on immunoSEQ multiplex PCR, and the TCRdb table lists in-frame clones only, not all of them. The data show about 77,000 clones, roughly nine tenths seen once. Sequenced material: peripheral blood, taken 28 days after the second AZD1222 dose. The receptor source for this set is an adult who received the AZD1222 COVID-19 vaccine. The CDR3 runs from the conserved cysteine through the conserved F or W. Each record gives: D gene, clone size, V gene, J gene, CDR3 DNA, CDR3 protein. D genes are given only for firm matches. Some rows have no size entry. The others give once, few or many, or a class for an expanded clone.

-,-,TRBV27,TRBJ2-1,TGTGCCAGCAGTCCAACCAGGGGGAGGGGGTACAATGAGCAGTTCTTC,CASSPTRGRGYNEQFF
-,-,TRBV4-2,TRBJ1-5,TGTGCCAGCAGCCAAGAGAGGGGAAAAGAGCCCCAGCATTTT,CASSQERGKEPQHF
-,-,TRBV11-3,TRBJ2-3,TGTGCCAGCAGCTCCAACCGAGGAGTAGATACGCAGTATTTT,CASSSNRGVDTQYF
-,-,TRBV7-8,TRBJ2-3,TGTGCCAGCAGCTTAGTACTAGCAAGGGGCACAGATACGCAGTATTTT,CASSLVLARGTDTQYF
-,-,TRBV2,TRBJ2-7,TGTGCCAGCAGGGCCTCGGGGGGACAGTACTACGAGCAGTACTTC,CASRASGGQYYEQYF
-,-,TRBV3-1/TRBV3-2,TRBJ1-1,TGTGCCAGCAGCCAAGGGCGGTCTGAAGCTTTCTTT,CASSQGRSEAFF
-,-,TRBV19,TRBJ1-2,TGTGCCAGTAGTAGCCAACAGGGCAACTATGGCTACACCTTC,CASSSQQGNYGYTF
-,-,TRBV5-6,TRBJ2-6,TGTGCCAGCAGCTTGAGGCGAAACATAAACTCTGGGGCCAACGTCCTGACTTTC,CASSLRRNINSGANVLTF
-,-,TRBV6-5,TRBJ1-3,TGTGCCAGCACTCTTACGGGGGGAGATGGAAACACCATATATTTT,CASTLTGGDGNTIYF
-,-,TRBV18,TRBJ1-3,TGTGCCAGCACGACTACAGGGAGTCCTGGAAACACCATATATTTT,CASTTTGSPGNTIYF
-,-,TRBV3-1/TRBV3-2,TRBJ1-3,TGTGCCAGCAGCACCCGGACGGGGAGCTCTGGAAACACCATATATTTT,CASSTRTGSSGNTIYF
-,-,TRBV28,TRBJ1-5,TGTGCCAGCAGGGACAGTTTAAATAGCAATCAGCCCCAGCATTTT,CASRDSLNSNQPQHF
-,-,TRBV20-1,TRBJ2-7,TGCAGTGCTAGGGCGTTAGTCGACCAGTACTTC,CSARALVDQYF
TRBD2,-,TRBV11-3,TRBJ2-1,TGTGCCAGCAGCTTAGATATAGCGTCGGGGGGGAGGAATGAGCAGTTCTTC,CASSLDIASGGRNEQFF
-,-,TRBV4-2,TRBJ1-1,TGTGCCAGCAGCCAAGATTTTTCATGGGGGAACACTGAAGCTTTCTTT,CASSQDFSWGNTEAFF
-,-,TRBV10-3,TRBJ1-3,TGTGCCATCAGTGGGGTGGAAACACGCTCTGGAAACACCATATATTTT,CAISGVETRSGNTIYF
-,-,TRBV5-1,TRBJ1-1,TGCGCCAGCAGCGGGATTACAGGGTTGGACACTGAAGCTTTCTTT,CASSGITGLDTEAFF
-,-,TRBV11-3,TRBJ2-3,TGTGCCAGCAGCTCCCACGGGGCCCCCACAGATACGCAGTATTTT,CASSSHGAPTDTQYF
-,-,TRBV9,TRBJ2-2,TGTGCCAGCAGCGTAGGTGGAGTTGGGAACACCGGGGAGCTGTTTTTT,CASSVGGVGNTGELFF
TRBD1,-,TRBV29-1,TRBJ2-5,TGCAGCGCCGGGACAGGGGCCCAAGAGACCCAGTACTTC,CSAGTGAQETQYF
-,-,TRBV5-8,TRBJ2-7,TGTGCCAGCAGCCGACGGAGGAGGGCCTACGAGCAGTACTTC,CASSRRRRAYEQYF
-,once,TRBV5-5,TRBJ2-7,TGTGCCAGCAGCTTGGAGGGTCTAGGAGCTCAGTACTTC,CASSLEGLGAQYF
-,once,TRBV20-1,TRBJ1-6,TGCAGTGCTAGTGTCAGGGAATTCTCACCCCTCCACTTT,CSASVREFSPLHF
TRBD1,-,TRBV3-1/TRBV3-2,TRBJ2-2,TGTGCCAGCAGCCCCTACCGGGACAGGGCCGGGGAGCTGTTTTTT,CASSPYRDRAGELFF
TRBD2,-,TRBV4-1,TRBJ2-3,TGCGCCAGCAGCCTCAAGACCGGGACTAGCGGGACTAGCACAGATACGCAGTATTTT,CASSLKTGTSGTSTDTQYF
-,-,TRBV25-1,TRBJ2-5,TGTGCCAGCAGTGAATTAAGTGTTAATCTCCCAGAGACCCAGTACTTC,CASSELSVNLPETQYF
-,-,TRBV3-1/TRBV3-2,TRBJ2-1,TGTGCCAGCAGCCGATACCCCGTAGTAACCTACAATGAGCAGTTCTTC,CASSRYPVVTYNEQFF
TRBD2,-,TRBV27,TRBJ2-7,TGTGCCAGCAGTGGGACTAGCGGGAACGAGCAGTACTTC,CASSGTSGNEQYF
TRBD2,-,TRBV5-1,TRBJ2-3,TGCGCCAGCAGCCTGAATAGCGGGAGCTCAGATACGCAGTATTTT,CASSLNSGSSDTQYF
-,-,TRBV27,TRBJ1-6,TGTGCCAGCAGTTTATATCCCCCCTCAACCGGGAGCTCCTATAATTCACCCCTCCACTTT,CASSLYPPSTGSSYNSPLHF
TRBD2,-,TRBV30,TRBJ2-1,TGTGCCTGGAGCCACGGGACTAGCGGGACTCACAATGAGCAGTTCTTC,CAWSHGTSGTHNEQFF
-,-,TRBV9,TRBJ1-2,TGTGCCAGCAGCGTAGCTCGCCAAACTTACACCTTC,CASSVARQTYTF
TRBD1,-,TRBV5-6,TRBJ1-4,TGTGCCAGCAGCTTCACCGGGACAGGGGGAGGTAATGAAAAACTGTTTTTT,CASSFTGTGGGNEKLFF
-,few,TRBV30,TRBJ2-5,TGTGCCTGGAGGGCCGGGCTACGAAGCCAAGAGACCCAGTACTTC,CAWRAGLRSQETQYF
TRBD1,few,TRBV6-1,TRBJ1-5,TGTGCCAGCAGTGACAGGGGGTCTGGCAATCAGCCCCAGCATTTT,CASSDRGSGNQPQHF
TRBD2,-,TRBV24-1,TRBJ2-3,TGTGCCACCAACGGTGGTAGCGGGAGGAAGCCTGGCACAGATACGCAGTATTTT,CATNGGSGRKPGTDTQYF
TRBD1,-,TRBV4-1,TRBJ2-7,TGCGCCAGCAGCCAAGAGGGACAGGGAGTCTACGAGCAGTACTTC,CASSQEGQGVYEQYF
TRBD2,-,TRBV24-1,TRBJ2-3,TGTGCCACCAGTGACCCTGAACTAGCGGGAGTTCTAGATACGCAGTATTTT,CATSDPELAGVLDTQYF
-,-,TRBV5-5,TRBJ2-1,TGTGCCAGCGCGGAGGGAGTTTTCAATGAGCAGTTCTTC,CASAEGVFNEQFF
-,-,TRBV4-1,TRBJ2-2,TGCGCCAGCAGCCCCCTGACTACGAACACCGGGGAGCTGTTTTTT,CASSPLTTNTGELFF
TRBD2,-,TRBV7-2,TRBJ2-5,TGTGCCAGCGGCGCGACTAGCGGGAGCTGGGAGACCCAGTACTTC,CASGATSGSWETQYF